Listed below are T cell receptor beta chains from one sample, sequenced in a study of T cell responses to AZD1222 COVID-19 vaccine. Clones were sequenced by immunoSEQ multiplex PCR, and TCRdb holds only the in-frame ones, with some missing. The sample holds about 100,000 clones, around nine tenths seen once. The source was peripheral blood, collected on day 0 of AZD1222 vaccination. These receptors all stem from an adult in good health. Each CDR3 is given with its conserved first and last residue. The order of the fields is V gene, D gene, J gene, clone size, CDR3 protein, CDR3 DNA. A D gene is named only where the DNA matches it firmly. For some rows the clone size is stated as once, few or many, or as a class when expanded; others skip it.

v_call: TRBV11-3; d_call: -; j_call: TRBJ2-2; clone_size: -; cdr3_aa: CASSLEGRAGNTGELFF; cdr3_nt: TGTGCCAGCAGCTTAGAGGGTAGAGCGGGGAACACCGGGGAGCTGTTTTTT
v_call: TRBV6-5; d_call: TRBD1; j_call: TRBJ1-5; clone_size: -; cdr3_aa: CASSLDRGPNQPQHF; cdr3_nt: TGTGCCAGCAGTCTGGACAGGGGGCCCAATCAGCCCCAGCATTTT
v_call: TRBV10-3; d_call: -; j_call: TRBJ1-6; clone_size: -; cdr3_aa: CATRVGVGSPLHF; cdr3_nt: TGTGCCACCCGCGTTGGGGTGGGATCACCCCTCCACTTT
v_call: TRBV29-1; d_call: TRBD2; j_call: TRBJ2-7; clone_size: -; cdr3_aa: CSVELAGGKQYF; cdr3_nt: TGCAGCGTTGAACTAGCGGGGGGAAAGCAGTACTTC
v_call: TRBV7-3; d_call: TRBD1; j_call: TRBJ1-2; clone_size: -; cdr3_aa: CASSQGAHGGYTF; cdr3_nt: TGTGCCAGCAGTCAGGGGGCCCATGGGGGCTACACCTTC
v_call: TRBV10-2; d_call: -; j_call: TRBJ1-5; clone_size: -; cdr3_aa: CASSESWGNSNQPQHF; cdr3_nt: TGCGCCAGCAGTGAGTCCTGGGGGAATAGCAATCAGCCCCAGCATTTT
v_call: TRBV5-1; d_call: -; j_call: TRBJ2-1; clone_size: few; cdr3_aa: CASSLSLGGEQFF; cdr3_nt: TGCGCCAGCAGCTTGTCCCTGGGGGGCGAGCAGTTCTTC
v_call: TRBV6-5; d_call: -; j_call: TRBJ1-1; clone_size: -; cdr3_aa: CASRKQGNTEAFF; cdr3_nt: TGTGCCAGCAGGAAACAGGGGAACACTGAAGCTTTCTTT
v_call: TRBV6-2/TRBV6-3; d_call: TRBD2; j_call: TRBJ2-1; clone_size: -; cdr3_aa: CASSYVSSGGAAEQFF; cdr3_nt: TGTGCCAGCAGTTACGTTAGTAGCGGGGGGGCGGCTGAGCAGTTCTTC
v_call: TRBV5-1; d_call: TRBD2; j_call: TRBJ2-1; clone_size: -; cdr3_aa: CARSWAGGSDNEQFF; cdr3_nt: TGCGCCCGCAGCTGGGCGGGGGGGAGCGACAATGAGCAGTTCTTC
v_call: TRBV7-2; d_call: -; j_call: TRBJ2-5; clone_size: -; cdr3_aa: CASSYAGTQQETQYF; cdr3_nt: TGTGCCAGCAGCTACGCCGGGACACAACAAGAGACCCAGTACTTC
v_call: TRBV5-1; d_call: -; j_call: TRBJ1-1; clone_size: -; cdr3_aa: CASSLQEDTEAFF; cdr3_nt: TGCGCCAGCAGCTTGCAAGAGGACACTGAAGCTTTCTTT
v_call: TRBV3-1/TRBV3-2; d_call: -; j_call: TRBJ1-5; clone_size: -; cdr3_aa: CASSQGVGNQPQHF; cdr3_nt: TGTGCCAGCAGCCAGGGGGTTGGCAATCAGCCCCAGCATTTT
v_call: TRBV6-5; d_call: -; j_call: TRBJ1-5; clone_size: -; cdr3_aa: CASSGQSSNQPQHF; cdr3_nt: TGTGCCAGCAGCGGACAGAGTAGCAATCAGCCCCAGCATTTT
v_call: TRBV6-2/TRBV6-3; d_call: TRBD1; j_call: TRBJ2-1; clone_size: -; cdr3_aa: CASSTPQTGGKGEQFF; cdr3_nt: TGTGCCAGCAGTACCCCCCAGACAGGGGGCAAGGGGGAGCAGTTCTTC
v_call: TRBV5-4; d_call: TRBD2; j_call: TRBJ2-7; clone_size: -; cdr3_aa: CASSRLAGSASYEQYF; cdr3_nt: TGTGCCAGCAGCCGACTAGCGGGGAGTGCATCCTACGAGCAGTACTTC
v_call: TRBV11-1; d_call: TRBD1; j_call: TRBJ2-1; clone_size: -; cdr3_aa: CASSLDRGSYNEQFF; cdr3_nt: TGTGCCAGCAGCTTGGACAGGGGGTCCTACAATGAGCAGTTCTTC
v_call: TRBV18; d_call: -; j_call: TRBJ1-3; clone_size: few; cdr3_aa: CASSPLTGSGRSGSGNTIYF; cdr3_nt: TGTGCCAGCTCACCGCTTACAGGGAGCGGCCGCTCGGGATCTGGAAACACCATATATTTT
v_call: TRBV3-1/TRBV3-2; d_call: -; j_call: TRBJ1-6; clone_size: -; cdr3_aa: CASSQTYNSPLHF; cdr3_nt: TGTGCCAGCAGCCAGACCTATAATTCACCCCTCCACTTT
v_call: TRBV7-9; d_call: TRBD1; j_call: TRBJ2-1; clone_size: few; cdr3_aa: CASSPGWDREQFF; cdr3_nt: TGTGCCAGCAGCCCCGGCTGGGACAGAGAGCAGTTCTTC
v_call: TRBV4-2; d_call: TRBD1; j_call: TRBJ2-2; clone_size: few; cdr3_aa: CASSQPGTGGTGELFF; cdr3_nt: TGTGCCAGCAGCCAGCCCGGGACAGGGGGCACCGGGGAGCTGTTTTTT
v_call: TRBV7-9; d_call: TRBD1; j_call: TRBJ1-2; clone_size: -; cdr3_aa: CASSRTGGIGYTF; cdr3_nt: TGTGCCAGCAGCCGGACAGGGGGCATTGGCTACACCTTC
v_call: TRBV6-6; d_call: -; j_call: TRBJ2-7; clone_size: -; cdr3_aa: CASSYDGVGQYF; cdr3_nt: TGTGCCAGCAGTTACGACGGAGTCGGGCAGTACTTC
v_call: TRBV4-2; d_call: TRBD1; j_call: TRBJ1-2; clone_size: medium-sized; cdr3_aa: CASSRTGGDYGYTF; cdr3_nt: TGTGCCAGCAGTCGGACAGGGGGCGACTATGGCTACACCTTC
v_call: TRBV7-9; d_call: -; j_call: TRBJ2-3; clone_size: -; cdr3_aa: CASMRGYSTDTQYF; cdr3_nt: TGTGCCAGCATGCGGGGATACTCCACAGATACGCAGTATTTT
v_call: TRBV4-3; d_call: TRBD2; j_call: TRBJ2-1; clone_size: -; cdr3_aa: CASSQDRASGGYNEQFF; cdr3_nt: TGCGCCAGCAGCCAAGATAGGGCTAGCGGGGGGTACAATGAGCAGTTCTTC
v_call: TRBV6-5; d_call: -; j_call: TRBJ2-2; clone_size: -; cdr3_aa: CASSYTSGPRLRELFF; cdr3_nt: TGTGCCAGCAGTTACACCTCCGGGCCGCGCCTCAGGGAGCTGTTTTTT
v_call: TRBV5-6; d_call: TRBD2; j_call: TRBJ2-5; clone_size: -; cdr3_aa: CASSFALAGLKTQYF; cdr3_nt: TGTGCCAGCAGCTTCGCCCTAGCGGGGTTAAAGACCCAGTACTTC
v_call: TRBV14; d_call: -; j_call: TRBJ1-2; clone_size: -; cdr3_aa: CASSPGVNYGYTF; cdr3_nt: TGTGCCAGCAGCCCGGGGGTCAACTATGGCTACACCTTC
v_call: TRBV19; d_call: TRBD1; j_call: TRBJ1-1; clone_size: -; cdr3_aa: CASSSNLGQGAGGTEAFF; cdr3_nt: TGTGCCAGTAGTTCCAACCTAGGGCAGGGGGCTGGTGGCACTGAAGCTTTCTTT
v_call: TRBV20-1; d_call: -; j_call: TRBJ1-2; clone_size: -; cdr3_aa: CSAAGGYGYTF; cdr3_nt: TGCAGTGCCGCGGGGGGGTATGGCTACACCTTC
v_call: TRBV6-2/TRBV6-3; d_call: TRBD1; j_call: TRBJ1-5; clone_size: -; cdr3_aa: CASSYSSGQGQPQHF; cdr3_nt: TGTGCCAGCAGTTACTCCTCCGGACAGGGGCAGCCCCAGCATTTT
v_call: TRBV10-3; d_call: TRBD1; j_call: TRBJ1-2; clone_size: -; cdr3_aa: CAISESTGGYGYTF; cdr3_nt: TGTGCCATCAGTGAGTCGACAGGGGGCTATGGCTACACCTTC
v_call: TRBV6-5; d_call: -; j_call: TRBJ1-5; clone_size: -; cdr3_aa: CASSSNPDQPQHF; cdr3_nt: TGTGCCAGCAGTTCAAACCCCGATCAGCCCCAGCATTTT
v_call: TRBV2; d_call: -; j_call: TRBJ1-3; clone_size: -; cdr3_aa: CASSDQDLTGNTIYF; cdr3_nt: TGTGCCAGCAGTGACCAGGACCTCACTGGAAACACCATATATTTT
v_call: TRBV2; d_call: -; j_call: TRBJ2-5; clone_size: -; cdr3_aa: CASSEGQTQETQYF; cdr3_nt: TGTGCCAGCAGTGAAGGTCAAACGCAAGAGACCCAGTACTTC
v_call: TRBV29-1; d_call: -; j_call: TRBJ1-2; clone_size: -; cdr3_aa: CSALHNNYGYTF; cdr3_nt: TGCAGCGCCCTCCACAATAACTATGGCTACACCTTC
v_call: TRBV19; d_call: -; j_call: TRBJ1-1; clone_size: -; cdr3_aa: CASSFRTENTEAFF; cdr3_nt: TGTGCCAGTAGTTTCCGGACAGAGAACACTGAAGCTTTCTTT
v_call: TRBV6-5; d_call: -; j_call: TRBJ2-2; clone_size: -; cdr3_aa: CASSISVAGTGELFF; cdr3_nt: TGTGCCAGCAGCATCAGTGTGGCAGGGACCGGGGAGCTGTTTTTT
v_call: TRBV20-1; d_call: -; j_call: TRBJ2-1; clone_size: -; cdr3_aa: CSARRRNQFF; cdr3_nt: TGCAGTGCTAGGCGACGAAACCAGTTCTTC
v_call: TRBV7-8; d_call: TRBD1; j_call: TRBJ1-2; clone_size: -; cdr3_aa: CASSLALNRDRETTQF; cdr3_nt: TGTGCCAGCAGCTTAGCCTTGAACCGGGACAGGGAGACTACCCAGTTC
v_call: TRBV3-1/TRBV3-2; d_call: TRBD1; j_call: TRBJ2-1; clone_size: -; cdr3_aa: CASSLGTAYNEQFF; cdr3_nt: TGTGCCAGCAGCCTCGGGACAGCCTACAATGAGCAGTTCTTC
v_call: TRBV5-6; d_call: -; j_call: TRBJ1-2; clone_size: -; cdr3_aa: CASSPSSALNYGYTF; cdr3_nt: TGTGCCAGCAGCCCCTCCTCGGCCCTTAACTATGGCTACACCTTC
v_call: TRBV28; d_call: -; j_call: TRBJ1-5; clone_size: -; cdr3_aa: CASSRLKYYGNQPQHF; cdr3_nt: TGTGCCAGCAGCCGCCTAAAGTACTATGGCAATCAGCCCCAGCATTTT
v_call: TRBV19; d_call: TRBD1; j_call: TRBJ2-3; clone_size: -; cdr3_aa: CASSIDRDSRTDTQYF; cdr3_nt: TGTGCCAGTAGTATAGATAGGGACAGCCGCACAGATACGCAGTATTTT
v_call: TRBV19; d_call: -; j_call: TRBJ2-5; clone_size: -; cdr3_aa: CASSNAPLVGQQETQYF; cdr3_nt: TGTGCCAGTAGTAACGCCCCCCTGGTAGGACAGCAAGAGACCCAGTACTTC
v_call: TRBV18; d_call: -; j_call: TRBJ1-1; clone_size: -; cdr3_aa: CASSPNKDTEAFF; cdr3_nt: TGTGCCAGCTCACCAAATAAGGACACTGAAGCTTTCTTT
v_call: TRBV18; d_call: TRBD2; j_call: TRBJ2-6; clone_size: -; cdr3_aa: CASSPLAGQPSSGANVLTF; cdr3_nt: TGTGCCAGCTCGCCCCTAGCGGGACAGCCTTCCTCTGGGGCCAACGTCCTGACTTTC
v_call: TRBV7-2; d_call: -; j_call: TRBJ2-3; clone_size: -; cdr3_aa: CASGRGGLSTDTQYF; cdr3_nt: TGTGCCAGCGGGCGCGGGGGCCTTAGCACAGATACGCAGTATTTT
v_call: TRBV4-3; d_call: -; j_call: TRBJ1-1; clone_size: -; cdr3_aa: CASSQVLQGGTEAFF; cdr3_nt: TGCGCCAGCAGCCAAGTACTACAGGGTGGAACTGAAGCTTTCTTT
v_call: TRBV28; d_call: -; j_call: TRBJ1-2; clone_size: -; cdr3_aa: CASRARTAGPSGYTF; cdr3_nt: TGTGCCAGCAGGGCCAGGACGGCGGGGCCCAGTGGCTACACCTTC
v_call: TRBV9; d_call: TRBD1; j_call: TRBJ1-1; clone_size: few; cdr3_aa: CASSVGPGTGQNPSDTEAFF; cdr3_nt: TGTGCCAGCAGCGTAGGGCCCGGGACAGGCCAAAATCCGTCGGACACTGAAGCTTTCTTT